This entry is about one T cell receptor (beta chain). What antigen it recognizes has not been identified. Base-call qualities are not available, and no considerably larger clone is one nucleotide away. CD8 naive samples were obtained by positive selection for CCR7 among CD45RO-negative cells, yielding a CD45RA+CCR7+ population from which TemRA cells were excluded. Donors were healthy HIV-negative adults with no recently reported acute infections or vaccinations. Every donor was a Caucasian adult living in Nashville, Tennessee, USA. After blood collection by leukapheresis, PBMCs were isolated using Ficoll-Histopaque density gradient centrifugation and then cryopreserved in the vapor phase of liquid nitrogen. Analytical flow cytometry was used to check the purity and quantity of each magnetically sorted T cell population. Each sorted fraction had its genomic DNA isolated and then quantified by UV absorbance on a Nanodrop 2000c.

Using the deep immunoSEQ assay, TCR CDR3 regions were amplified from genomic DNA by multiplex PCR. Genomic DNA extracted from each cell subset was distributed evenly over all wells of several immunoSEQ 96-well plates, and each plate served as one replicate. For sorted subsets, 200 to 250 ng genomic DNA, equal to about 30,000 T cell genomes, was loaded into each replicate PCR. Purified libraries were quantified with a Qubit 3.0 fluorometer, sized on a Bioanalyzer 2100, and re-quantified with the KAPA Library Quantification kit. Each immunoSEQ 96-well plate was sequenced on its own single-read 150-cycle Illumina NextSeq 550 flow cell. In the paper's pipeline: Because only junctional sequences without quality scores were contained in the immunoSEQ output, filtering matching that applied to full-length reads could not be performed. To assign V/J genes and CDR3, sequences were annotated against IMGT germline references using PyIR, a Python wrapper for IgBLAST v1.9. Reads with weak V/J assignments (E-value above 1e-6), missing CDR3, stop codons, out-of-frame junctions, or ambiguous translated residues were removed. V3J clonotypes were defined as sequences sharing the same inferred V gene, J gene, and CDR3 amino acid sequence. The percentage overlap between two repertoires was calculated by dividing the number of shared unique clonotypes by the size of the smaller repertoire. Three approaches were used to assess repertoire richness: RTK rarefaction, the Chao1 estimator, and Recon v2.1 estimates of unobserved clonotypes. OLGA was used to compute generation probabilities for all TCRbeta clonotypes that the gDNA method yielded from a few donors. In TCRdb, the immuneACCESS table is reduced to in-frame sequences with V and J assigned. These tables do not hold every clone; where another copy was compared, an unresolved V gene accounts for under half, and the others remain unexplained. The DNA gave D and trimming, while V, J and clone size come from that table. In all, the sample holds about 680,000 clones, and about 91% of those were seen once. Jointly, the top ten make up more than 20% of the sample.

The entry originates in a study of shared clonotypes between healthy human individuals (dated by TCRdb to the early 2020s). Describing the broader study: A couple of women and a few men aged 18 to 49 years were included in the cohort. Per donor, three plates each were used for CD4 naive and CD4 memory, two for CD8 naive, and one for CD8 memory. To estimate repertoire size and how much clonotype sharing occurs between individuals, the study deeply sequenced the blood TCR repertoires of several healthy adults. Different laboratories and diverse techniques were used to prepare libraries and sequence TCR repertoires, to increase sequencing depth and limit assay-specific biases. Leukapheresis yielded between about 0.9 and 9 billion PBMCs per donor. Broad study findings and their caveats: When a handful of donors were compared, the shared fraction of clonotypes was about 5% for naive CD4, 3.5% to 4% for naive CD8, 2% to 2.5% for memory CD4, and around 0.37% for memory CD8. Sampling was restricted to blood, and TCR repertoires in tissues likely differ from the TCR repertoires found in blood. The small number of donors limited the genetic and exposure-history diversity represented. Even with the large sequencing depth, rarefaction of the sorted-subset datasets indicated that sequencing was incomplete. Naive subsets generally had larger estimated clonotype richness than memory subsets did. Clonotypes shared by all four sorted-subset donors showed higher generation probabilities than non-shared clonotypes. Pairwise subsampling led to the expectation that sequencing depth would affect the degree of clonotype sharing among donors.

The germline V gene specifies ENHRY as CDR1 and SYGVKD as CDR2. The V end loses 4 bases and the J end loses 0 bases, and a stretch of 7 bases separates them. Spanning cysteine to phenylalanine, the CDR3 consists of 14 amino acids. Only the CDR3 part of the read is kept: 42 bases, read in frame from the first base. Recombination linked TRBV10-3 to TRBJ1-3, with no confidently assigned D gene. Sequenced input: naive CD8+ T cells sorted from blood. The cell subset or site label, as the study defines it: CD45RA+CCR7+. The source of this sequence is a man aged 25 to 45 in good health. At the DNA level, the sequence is TGTGCCATCAGTGTGGCAGACTCTGGAAACACCATATATTTT. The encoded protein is CAISVADSGNTIYF.